A single T cell receptor (beta chain) is shown here with its context. The antigen is not known. Uncontrolled infection, other autoimmune disease, pregnancy or lactation disqualified patients from enrolment. Trimming cost V 5 bases and J 7 bases; bases outside gene matches: 10. The CDR3 consists of 15 residues. CDR1 is DFQATT, CDR2 SNEGSKA, per germline (reference sequence). The data were taken from a study of T cells in Graves' hyperthyroidism and ophthalmopathy. Overall study: Staff took peripheral blood when the initial diagnosis was made, before any treatment began. Study outcomes and limitations: Most clonotypes expanded in the thyroid (above 0.001) were also present in blood. Patients with ophthalmopathy were separated from those with stable hyperthyroidism by a 13 V-J model.

Template material for amplifying TCR beta CDR3 regions consisted of RNA transcripts. With the HTBI primer set, the TCR CDR3 went through a first round of RT-PCR. Each CDR3 protein gets one entry after TCRdb re-called the multiplex PCR reads with MiXCR. The profile shows around 300,000 distinct CDR3 sequences, nearly 15% of them singletons. Sequencing used blood. The TCR originated in a woman aged 45-60 years with Graves' hyperthyroidism that later progressed to Graves' ophthalmopathy. This chain connects TRBV20-1 to TRBJ2-4, with 11 positions matching TRBD2. The CDR3 is CSARIGTSGLNIQYF. As DNA, the CDR3 is TGCAGTGCTCGGATAGGGACTAGCGGCTTGAACATTCAGTACTTC.